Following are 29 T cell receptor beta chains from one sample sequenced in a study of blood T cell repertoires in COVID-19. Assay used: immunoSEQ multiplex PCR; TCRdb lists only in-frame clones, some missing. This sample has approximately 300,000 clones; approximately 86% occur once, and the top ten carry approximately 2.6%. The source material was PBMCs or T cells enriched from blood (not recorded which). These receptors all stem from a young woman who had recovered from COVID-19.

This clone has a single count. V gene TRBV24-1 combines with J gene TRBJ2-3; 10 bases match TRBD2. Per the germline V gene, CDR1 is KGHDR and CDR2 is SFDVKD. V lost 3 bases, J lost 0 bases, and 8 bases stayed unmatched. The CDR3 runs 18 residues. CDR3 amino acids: CATSDVTSGWSSTDTQYF. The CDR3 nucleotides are TGTGCCACCAGTGATGTGACTAGCGGGTGGTCTAGCACAGATACGCAGTATTTT.

The CDR3 coding sequence is TGTGCCGGTAGACAGCGGGCGGGGACTGAGCAGTTCTTC. It encodes CAGRQRAGTEQFF. The V and J genes are TRBV5-8 and TRBJ2-1, with D maybe TRBD2 (6 bases). The CDR3 extends over 13 amino acids. The V gene lost 10 bases and the J gene lost 9 bases, with 20 bases spanning the gap. Germline V CDR1 and CDR2: SGHTS, YDEGEE.

Here the CDR3 reads CASSLGTSGGFMDEQFF. The CDR3, as DNA: TGTGCCAGCAGCCTAGGGACTAGCGGAGGATTCATGGATGAGCAGTTCTTC. The V call is TRBV3-1 (or the pseudogene TRBV3-2), the J call TRBJ2-1; 11 nucleotides align to TRBD2. J was trimmed by 8 bases and V by 4 bases; bases with no gene match: 13. Germline assignment: CDR1 LGHDT and CDR2 YNNKEL (reference sequence). CDR3 size: 17 residues.

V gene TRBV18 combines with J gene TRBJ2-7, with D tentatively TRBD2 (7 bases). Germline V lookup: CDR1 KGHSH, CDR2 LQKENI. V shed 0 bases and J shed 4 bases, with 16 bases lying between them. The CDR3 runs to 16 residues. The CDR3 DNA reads TGTGCCAGCTCACCACCATCGGGGGGCGAGGCGTACGAGCAGTACTTC. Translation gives CASSPPSGGEAYEQYF. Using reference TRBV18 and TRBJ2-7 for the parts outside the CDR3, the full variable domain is NAGVMQNPRHLVRRRGQEARLRCSPMKGHSHVYWYRQLPEEGLKFMVYLQKENIIDESGMPKERFSAEFPKEGPSILRIQQVVRGDSAAYFCASSPPSGGEAYEQYFGPGTRLTVT.

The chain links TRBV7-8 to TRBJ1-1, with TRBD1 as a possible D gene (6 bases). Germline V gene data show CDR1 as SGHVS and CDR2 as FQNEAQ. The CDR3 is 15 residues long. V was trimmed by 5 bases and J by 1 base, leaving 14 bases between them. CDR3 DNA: TGTGCCAGCAGCCCAAGGACAGACTCGAACACTGAAGCTTTCTTT. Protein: CASSPRTDSNTEAFF.

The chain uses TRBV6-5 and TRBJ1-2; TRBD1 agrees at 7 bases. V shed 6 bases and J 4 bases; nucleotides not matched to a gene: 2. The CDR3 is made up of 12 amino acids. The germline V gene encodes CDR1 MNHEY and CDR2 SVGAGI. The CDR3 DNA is TGTGCCAGCAGAGGGACAGCCTATGGCTACACCTTC. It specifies CASRGTAYGYTF.

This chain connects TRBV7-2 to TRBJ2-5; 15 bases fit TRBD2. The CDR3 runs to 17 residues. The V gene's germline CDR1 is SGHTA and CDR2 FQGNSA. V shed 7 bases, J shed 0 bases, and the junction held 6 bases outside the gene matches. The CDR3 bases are TGTGCCAGCAAAGGACTAGCGGGAGGGCCGTACCAAGAGACCCAGTACTTC. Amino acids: CASKGLAGGPYQETQYF.

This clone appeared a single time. The DNA of the CDR3 is TGTGCCAGCAGCGTCACTGCGGGAGTCAGGGATGAGCAGTTCTTC. The encoded protein is CASSVTAGVRDEQFF. The genes are TRBV9 and TRBJ2-1; 7 bases map to TRBD2. The CDR3 runs to 15 residues. Germline V lookup: CDR1 SGDLS, CDR2 YYNGEE. V lost 2 bases and J lost 8; bases outside the gene matches: 10.

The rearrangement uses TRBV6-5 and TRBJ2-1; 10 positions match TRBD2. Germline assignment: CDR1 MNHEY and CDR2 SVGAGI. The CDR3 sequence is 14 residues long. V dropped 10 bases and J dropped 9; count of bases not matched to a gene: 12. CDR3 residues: CATLAQRGGFEQFF. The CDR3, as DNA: TGTGCCACCCTTGCACAGCGGGGGGGGTTTGAGCAGTTCTTC.

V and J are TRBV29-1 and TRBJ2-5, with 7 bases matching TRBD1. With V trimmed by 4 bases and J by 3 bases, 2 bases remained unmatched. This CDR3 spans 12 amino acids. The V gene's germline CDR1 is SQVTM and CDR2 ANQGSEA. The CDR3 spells CSVGGQEETQYF. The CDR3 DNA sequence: TGCAGCGTTGGAGGACAGGAAGAGACCCAGTACTTC. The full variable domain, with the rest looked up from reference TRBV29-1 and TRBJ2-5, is SAVISQKPSRDICQRGTSLTIQCQVDSQVTMMFWYRQQPGQSLTLIATANQGSEATYESGFVIDKFPISRPNLTFSTLTVSNMSPEDSSIYLCSVGGQEETQYFGPGTRLLVL.

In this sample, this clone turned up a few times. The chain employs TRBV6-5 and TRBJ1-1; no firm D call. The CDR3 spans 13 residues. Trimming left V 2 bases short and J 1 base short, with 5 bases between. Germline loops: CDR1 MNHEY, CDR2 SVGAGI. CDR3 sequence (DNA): TGTGCCAGCAGTTACGGGCCGAACACTGAAGCTTTCTTT. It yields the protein CASSYGPNTEAFF.

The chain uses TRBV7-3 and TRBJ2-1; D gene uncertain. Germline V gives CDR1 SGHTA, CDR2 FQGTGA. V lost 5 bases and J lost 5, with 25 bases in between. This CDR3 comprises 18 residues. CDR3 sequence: CASSPNIVVGGMDNEQFF. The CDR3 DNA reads TGTGCCAGCAGCCCCAACATCGTCGTTGGCGGTATGGACAATGAGCAGTTCTTC.

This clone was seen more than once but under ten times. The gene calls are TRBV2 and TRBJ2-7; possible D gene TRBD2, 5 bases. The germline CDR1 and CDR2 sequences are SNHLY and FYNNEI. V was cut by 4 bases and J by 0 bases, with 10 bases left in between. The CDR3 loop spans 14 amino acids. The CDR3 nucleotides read TGTGCCAGCAGTGTCTTTGGGAGCTCCTACGAGCAGTACTTC. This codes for CASSVFGSSYEQYF. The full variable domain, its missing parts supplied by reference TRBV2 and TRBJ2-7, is EPEVTQTPSHQVTQMGQEVILRCVPISNHLYFYWYRQILGQKVEFLVSFYNNEISEKSEIFDDQFSVERPDGSNFTLKIRSTKLEDSAMYFCASSVFGSSYEQYFGPGTRLTVT.

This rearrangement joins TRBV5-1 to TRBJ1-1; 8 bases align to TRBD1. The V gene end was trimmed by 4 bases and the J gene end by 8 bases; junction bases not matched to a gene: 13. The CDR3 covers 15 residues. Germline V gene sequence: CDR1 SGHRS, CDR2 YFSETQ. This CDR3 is CASSAQSTGASEAFF. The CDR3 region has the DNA TGCGCCAGCAGCGCTCAATCGACAGGGGCGAGCGAAGCTTTCTTT.

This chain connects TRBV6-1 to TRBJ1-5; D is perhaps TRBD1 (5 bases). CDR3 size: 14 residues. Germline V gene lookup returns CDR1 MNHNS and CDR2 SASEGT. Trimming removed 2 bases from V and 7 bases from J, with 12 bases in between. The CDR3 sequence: CASSELRGNQPQHF. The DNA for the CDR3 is TGTGCCAGCAGTGAATTGCGGGGGAACCAGCCCCAGCATTTT.

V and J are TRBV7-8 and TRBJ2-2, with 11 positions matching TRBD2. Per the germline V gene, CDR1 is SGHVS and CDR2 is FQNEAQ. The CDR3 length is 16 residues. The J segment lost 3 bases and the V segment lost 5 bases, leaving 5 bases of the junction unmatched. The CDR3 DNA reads TGTGCCAGCAGCCACGGGACTAGCGGTTACACCGGGGAGCTGTTTTTT. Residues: CASSHGTSGYTGELFF.

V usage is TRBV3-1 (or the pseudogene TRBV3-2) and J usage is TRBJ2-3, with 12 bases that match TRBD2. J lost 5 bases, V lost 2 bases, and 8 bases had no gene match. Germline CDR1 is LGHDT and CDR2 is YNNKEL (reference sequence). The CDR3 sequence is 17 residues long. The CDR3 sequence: CASSQRMTSGSQDTQYF. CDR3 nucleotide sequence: TGTGCCAGCAGCCAAAGGATGACTAGCGGGAGTCAAGATACGCAGTATTTT.

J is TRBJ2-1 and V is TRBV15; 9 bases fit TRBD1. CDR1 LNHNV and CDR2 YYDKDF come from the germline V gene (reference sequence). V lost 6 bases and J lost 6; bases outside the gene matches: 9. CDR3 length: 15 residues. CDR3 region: CATRRPQGAGNEQFF. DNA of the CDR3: TGTGCCACCAGGCGGCCACAGGGGGCCGGCAATGAGCAGTTCTTC.

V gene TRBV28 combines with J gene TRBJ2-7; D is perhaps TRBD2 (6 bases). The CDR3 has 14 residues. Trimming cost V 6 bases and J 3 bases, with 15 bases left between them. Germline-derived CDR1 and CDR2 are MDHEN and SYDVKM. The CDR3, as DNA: TGTGCCAGCAGGGCCGGAGTAGCGGTCTACGAGCAGTACTTC. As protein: CASRAGVAVYEQYF.

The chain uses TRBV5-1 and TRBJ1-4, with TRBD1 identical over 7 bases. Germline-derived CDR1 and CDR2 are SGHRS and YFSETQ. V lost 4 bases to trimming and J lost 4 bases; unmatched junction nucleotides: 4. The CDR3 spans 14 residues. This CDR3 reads CASSAGQNNEKLFF. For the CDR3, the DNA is TGCGCCAGCAGCGCGGGACAGAATAATGAAAAACTGTTTTTT.

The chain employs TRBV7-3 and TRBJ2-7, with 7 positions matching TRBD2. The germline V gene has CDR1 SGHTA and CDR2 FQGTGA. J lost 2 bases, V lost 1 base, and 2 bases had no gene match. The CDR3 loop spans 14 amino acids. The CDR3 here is CASSLSGGTYEQYF. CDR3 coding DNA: TGTGCCAGCAGCTTAAGCGGGGGAACCTACGAGCAGTACTTC.

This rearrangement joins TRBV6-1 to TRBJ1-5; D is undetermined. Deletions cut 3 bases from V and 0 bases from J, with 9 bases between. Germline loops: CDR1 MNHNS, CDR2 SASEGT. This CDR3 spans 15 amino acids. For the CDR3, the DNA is TGTGCCAGCAGTGATGGCTACAGTAGCAATCAGCCCCAGCATTTT. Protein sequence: CASSDGYSSNQPQHF.

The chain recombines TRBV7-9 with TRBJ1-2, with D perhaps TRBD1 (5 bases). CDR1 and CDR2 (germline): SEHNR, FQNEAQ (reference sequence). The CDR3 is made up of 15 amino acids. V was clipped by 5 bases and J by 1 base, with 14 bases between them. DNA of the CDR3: TGTGCCAGCAGCCTAGGGACGGACTATAACTATGGCTACACCTTC. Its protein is CASSLGTDYNYGYTF.

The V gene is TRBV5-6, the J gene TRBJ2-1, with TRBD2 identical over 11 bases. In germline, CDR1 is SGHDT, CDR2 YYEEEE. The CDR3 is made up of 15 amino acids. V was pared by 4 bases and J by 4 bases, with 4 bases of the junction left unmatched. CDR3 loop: CASSLGTSGYNEQFF. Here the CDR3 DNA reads TGTGCCAGCAGCCTCGGGACTAGCGGTTACAATGAGCAGTTCTTC.

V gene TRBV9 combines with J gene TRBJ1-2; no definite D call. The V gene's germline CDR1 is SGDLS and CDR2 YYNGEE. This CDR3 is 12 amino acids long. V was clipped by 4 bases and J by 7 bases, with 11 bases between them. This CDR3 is CASSQNAGGYTF. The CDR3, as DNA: TGTGCCAGCAGCCAAAATGCGGGTGGCTACACCTTC.

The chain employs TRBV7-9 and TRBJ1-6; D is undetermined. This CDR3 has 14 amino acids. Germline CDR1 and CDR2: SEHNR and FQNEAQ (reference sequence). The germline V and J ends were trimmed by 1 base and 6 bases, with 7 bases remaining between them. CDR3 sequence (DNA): TGTGCCAGCAGCTTAGAGAGGGTTAATTCACCCCTCCACTTT. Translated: CASSLERVNSPLHF.

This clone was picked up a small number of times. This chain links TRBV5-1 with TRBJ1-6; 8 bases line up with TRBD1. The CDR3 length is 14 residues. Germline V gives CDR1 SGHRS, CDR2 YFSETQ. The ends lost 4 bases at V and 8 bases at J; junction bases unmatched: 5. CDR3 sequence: CASSHGQGYSPLHF. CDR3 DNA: TGCGCCAGCAGCCATGGACAGGGATATTCACCCCTCCACTTT.

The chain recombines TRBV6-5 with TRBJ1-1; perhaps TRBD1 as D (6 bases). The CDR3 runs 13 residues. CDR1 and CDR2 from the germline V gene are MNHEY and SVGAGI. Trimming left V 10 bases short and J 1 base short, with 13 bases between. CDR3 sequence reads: CATTSGANTEAFF. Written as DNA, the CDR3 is TGTGCCACTACGTCAGGGGCGAACACTGAAGCTTTCTTT.

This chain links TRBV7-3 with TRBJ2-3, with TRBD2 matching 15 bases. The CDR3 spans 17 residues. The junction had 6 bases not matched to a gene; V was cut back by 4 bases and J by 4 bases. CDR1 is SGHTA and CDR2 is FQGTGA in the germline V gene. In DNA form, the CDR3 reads TGTGCCAGCAGCTCGAGGACTAGCGGGAGGGGCGCAGATACGCAGTATTTT. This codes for CASSSRTSGRGADTQYF.